Each of the 30 T cell receptor beta chains below was sequenced from the same sample in a study of T-cell memory formation after mild COVID-19. TCRdb called the 5' RACE reads again in MiXCR, with one record for every CDR3 protein. The repertoire holds under 300,000 distinct CDR3 sequences, with 8% to 10% as singletons. Material for sequencing was PBMCs or a T cell subset sorted from them (not recorded which). These receptors all stem from a man between 18 and 29 years old who had mild COVID-19 (a few samples of this study predate the infection). Cell type and time point are not known.

This clonotype was counted between two and nine times. This sequence joins TRBV29-1 and TRBJ1-1; perhaps TRBD1 as D (6 bases). Germline CDR1 reads SQVTM; CDR2 reads ANQGSEA. V was shortened by 6 bases and J by 0 bases, with 11 bases between the two germline ends. The CDR3 is 13 residues long. The CDR3 reads CSVQGQLNTEAFF. Here the CDR3 DNA reads TGCAGCGTCCAAGGACAGTTGAACACTGAAGCTTTCTTT.

This clonotype was detected many times. This rearrangement joins TRBV3-1 to TRBJ1-5; no clear D gene. Trimming stripped 0 bases from V and 7 bases from J, with 13 bases between. This CDR3 spans 15 amino acids. Germline assignment: CDR1 LGHDT and CDR2 YNNKEL (reference sequence). CDR3 DNA sequence: TGTGCCAGCAGCCAAGATGAAGGGTTACAGCAGCCCCAGCATTTT. It specifies CASSQDEGLQQPQHF.

This clonotype was observed many times. V gene TRBV5-1 combines with J gene TRBJ2-5, with TRBD2 matching 7 bases. The V segment lost 6 bases and the J segment 1 base; nucleotides outside the gene matches: 6. The CDR3 sequence is 14 residues long. CDR1 is SGHRS and CDR2 is YFSETQ in the germline V gene. The CDR3 region has the DNA TGCGCCAGCACAGACGGGGGGATCCAAGAGACCCAGTACTTC. Translation gives CASTDGGIQETQYF.

V and J are TRBV7-2 and TRBJ2-5; TRBD2 matches 14 bases. This CDR3 is 16 amino acids long. V lost 6 bases, J lost 1 base, and 4 bases stayed unmatched. Germline assignment: CDR1 SGHTA and CDR2 FQGNSA. The CDR3 DNA reads TGTGCCAGCAGGAGGACTAGCGGGGGGCCCCAAGAGACCCAGTACTTC. Amino acid sequence: CASRRTSGGPQETQYF.

The V gene is TRBV6-2 or TRBV6-3, the J gene TRBJ2-2, with TRBD1 matching over 10 bases. Trimming removed 6 bases from V and 3 bases from J; junction bases left unmatched: 13. Per the germline V gene, CDR1 is MNHEY and CDR2 is SVGEGT. This CDR3 region has 18 residues. The CDR3: CASRTIPFGQGDTGELFF. The CDR3 DNA reads as TGTGCCAGCAGAACTATACCTTTCGGACAGGGGGACACCGGGGAGCTGTTTTTT.

A few counts support this clonotype. This chain joins TRBV7-9 and TRBJ2-1, with 8 bases lining up with TRBD1. J lost 10 bases, V lost 1 base, and 3 bases had no gene match. Germline-derived CDR1 and CDR2 are SEHNR and FQNEAQ (reference sequence). CDR3 length: 13 amino acids. The DNA for the CDR3 is TGTGCCAGCAGCTTAGATGGGACAGGCGAGCAGTTCTTC. It specifies CASSLDGTGEQFF.

CDR3 amino acids: CASSIFSGGEETQYF. CDR3 DNA: TGTGCCAGCAGCATATTTAGCGGGGGAGAAGAGACCCAGTACTTC. The chain joins TRBV11-2 to TRBJ2-5, with 9 bases that match TRBD2. The J segment lost 3 bases and the V segment lost 5 bases, leaving 7 bases of the junction unmatched. The CDR3 spans 15 residues. The germline V gene has CDR1 SGHAT and CDR2 FQNNGV.

This clonotype was observed a handful of times. This rearrangement joins TRBV6-5 to TRBJ1-2; 10 nucleotides match TRBD1. Unmatched junction bases numbered 3, after V lost 5 bases and J lost 0 bases. Germline CDR1 is MNHEY and CDR2 is SVGAGI. This CDR3 comprises 15 residues. CDR3 sequence reads: CASSPGTGANYGYTF. CDR3 DNA sequence: TGTGCCAGCAGTCCCGGGACAGGGGCTAACTATGGCTACACCTTC.

In its sample, this clonotype was seen a few times. The genes are TRBV29-1 and TRBJ2-7; no reliable D call. Germline CDR1 and CDR2: SQVTM and ANQGSEA. CDR3 length equals 12 residues. The V and J ends lost 4 bases and 3 bases respectively, with 10 bases between them. CDR3 loop: CSVVQDRYEQYF. The CDR3 DNA reads TGCAGCGTTGTTCAGGATCGCTACGAGCAGTACTTC.

This clonotype appeared a few times. The chain uses TRBV18 and TRBJ2-2; weak D call: TRBD2 (6 bases). Trimming pared 2 bases from V and 6 bases from J, leaving 7 bases between. CDR3 length: 13 amino acids. Germline V gene data show CDR1 as KGHSH and CDR2 as LQKENI. DNA of the CDR3: TGTGCCAGCTCACCAGGGACTGCCGGGGAGCTGTTTTTT. Translating it yields CASSPGTAGELFF.

The gene calls are TRBV5-1 and TRBJ1-5; no reliable D call. CDR1 is SGHRS, CDR2 YFSETQ, per germline. Trimming cost V 1 base and J 0 bases, with 8 bases left between them. The CDR3 contains 15 residues. The CDR3 bases are TGCGCCAGCAGCTTGTTAGGGCATAGCAATCAGCCCCAGCATTTT. It encodes CASSLLGHSNQPQHF.

The chain carries TRBV5-1 and TRBJ2-3; D is perhaps TRBD2 (6 bases). The ends were cut back, 4 bases at V and 0 bases at J, with 15 bases in the middle. Germline-derived CDR1 and CDR2 are SGHRS and YFSETQ. The CDR3 runs to 16 residues. The CDR3 spells CASSARTGRSTDTQYF. Here the CDR3 DNA reads TGCGCCAGCAGCGCTAGAACCGGGAGAAGCACAGATACGCAGTATTTT.

With regard to this clonotype: With a much larger clone just one base away, this may be a read error. This sequence joins TRBV10-3 and TRBJ2-3, with 9 bases fitting TRBD2. The V gene end was trimmed by 10 bases and the J gene end by 4 bases; junction bases not matched to a gene: 18. This CDR3 is built from 17 residues. From germline, CDR1 is ENHRY and CDR2 SYGVKD. CDR3: CATLLAPLRGGPDTQYF. CDR3 in DNA: TGTGCCACCCTATTAGCCCCTCTGCGGGGGGGCCCAGATACGCAGTATTTT.

This clonotype was detected ten times or more. The chain recombines TRBV15 with TRBJ2-4, with a weak D call TRBD1 (6 bases). There are 14 residues in the CDR3. The V gene lost 6 bases and the J gene lost 7 bases, with 16 bases spanning the gap. The germline CDR1 and CDR2 sequences are LNHNV and YYDKDF (reference sequence). The DNA of the CDR3 is TGTGCCACCAGGACCACAGGGTTTGGGAACATTCAGTACTTC. This encodes CATRTTGFGNIQYF.

This clonotype showed up just a few times. V is TRBV4-3 and J is TRBJ1-4; D call uncertain. Trimming took off 0 bases at V and 0 bases at J, with 2 bases between the two ends. CDR1 LGHNA and CDR2 YSLEER come from the germline V gene. The CDR3 has 14 amino acids. CDR3 sequence (DNA): TGCGCCAGCAGCCAAGAGCCAACTAATGAAAAACTGTTTTTT. Translated: CASSQEPTNEKLFF.

This chain uses TRBV20-1 with TRBJ2-7, with 9 bases identical to TRBD2. V lost 0 bases to trimming and J lost 0 bases; unmatched junction nucleotides: 9. The CDR3 consists of 17 residues. Germline CDR1 is DFQATT and CDR2 is SNEGSKA (reference sequence). CDR3 sequence: CSARDRSGGPSSYEQYF. The CDR3 nucleotides are TGCAGTGCTAGAGATAGAAGCGGGGGGCCGAGCTCCTACGAGCAGTACTTC.

This clonotype was detected ten times or more. The chain recombines TRBV7-6 with TRBJ2-1; possibly TRBD1 for D (5 bases). Trimming cost V 4 bases and J 4 bases, with 8 bases left between them. Germline V gene lookup returns CDR1 SGHVS and CDR2 FNYEAQ. The CDR3 extends over 13 amino acids. Written as DNA, the CDR3 is TGTGCCAGCAGCTCGACAGCTTACAATGAGCAGTTCTTC. This encodes CASSSTAYNEQFF.

This clonotype was detected only a few times. The chain couples TRBV4-1 to TRBJ2-3; 9 bases line up with TRBD1. The germline V gene encodes CDR1 MGHRA and CDR2 YSYEKL. This CDR3 region has 14 residues. The V and J ends lost 4 bases and 4 bases, in that order; junction bases with no gene match: 3. CDR3 in amino acids: CASSLWTGADTQYF. In DNA form, the CDR3 reads TGCGCCAGCAGCCTATGGACAGGGGCAGATACGCAGTATTTT.

J is TRBJ1-1 and V is TRBV5-1, with a tentative D call TRBD1 (6 bases). The CDR3 sequence is 14 residues long. Trimming removed 4 bases from V and 10 bases from J, with 20 bases in between. CDR1 and CDR2 from the germline V gene are SGHRS and YFSETQ. CDR3 sequence: CASSPGAGEGRAFF. Here the CDR3 DNA reads TGCGCCAGCAGCCCGGGGGCGGGGGAGGGCCGAGCTTTCTTT.

The V and J genes are TRBV2 and TRBJ2-5; unclear D gene. Trimming left V 5 bases short and J 0 bases short, with 10 bases between. The CDR3 loop spans 14 amino acids. CDR1 is SNHLY, CDR2 FYNNEI, per germline. CDR3: CASSPRTYQETQYF. CDR3 nucleotides: TGTGCCAGCAGTCCCAGGACCTACCAAGAGACCCAGTACTTC.

This clonotype was counted only a few times. The rearrangement links TRBV9 to TRBJ1-4; 7 bases are shared with TRBD1. This CDR3 spans 15 amino acids. Per the germline V gene, CDR1 is SGDLS and CDR2 is YYNGEE. V was clipped by 5 bases and J by 5 bases; unmatched bases: 9. CDR3: CASRPGQAPNEKLFF. In DNA form, the CDR3 reads TGTGCCAGCAGACCCGGACAGGCCCCAAATGAAAAACTGTTTTTT.

This clonotype was seen a handful of times. The chain carries TRBV4-1 and TRBJ2-3, with D tentatively TRBD2 (6 bases). CDR1 is MGHRA, CDR2 YSYEKL, per germline. This CDR3 contains 16 residues. V lost 3 bases to trimming and J lost 0 bases, with 13 bases between them. CDR3 nucleotides: TGCGCCAGCAGCCAGGGCCACGGGGGAAGCACAGATACGCAGTATTTT. This sequence encodes CASSQGHGGSTDTQYF.

The V call is TRBV9, the J call TRBJ2-7, with D possibly matching TRBD2 (5 bases). The V and J ends lost 1 base and 6 bases respectively, with 8 bases between them. Germline CDR1 and CDR2: SGDLS and YYNGEE. This CDR3 is 12 amino acids long. The DNA for the CDR3 is TGTGCCAGCAGCGTAAACGCGGGCGAGCAGTACTTC. Its protein product is CASSVNAGEQYF.

The chain uses TRBV25-1 and TRBJ2-7, with D unclear. Per the germline V gene, CDR1 is MGHDK and CDR2 is SYGVNS. The V end lost 6 bases, the J end lost 3 bases, and 12 bases lay between the germline ends. The CDR3 runs 13 residues. CDR3 nucleotide sequence: TGTGCCAGCAGCCCCACGCCACTCTACGAGCAGTACTTC. Protein: CASSPTPLYEQYF.

This clonotype has a handful of counts. V is TRBV27 and J is TRBJ2-4; 8 bases map to TRBD1. This CDR3 spans 15 amino acids. The germline V gene encodes CDR1 MNHEY and CDR2 SMNVEV (reference sequence). Trimming cost V 6 bases and J 7 bases; bases outside gene matches: 11. This chain's CDR3 is CASSPADRAYNIQYF. The CDR3 nucleotides read TGTGCCAGCAGCCCCGCGGACAGGGCATATAACATTCAGTACTTC.

This clonotype was detected a few times. The chain recombines TRBV6-1 with TRBJ2-1; D perhaps matches TRBD2 (5 bases). This CDR3 has 14 residues. Trimming left V 2 bases short and J 4 bases short, with 9 bases between. CDR1 is MNHNS, CDR2 SASEGT, per germline. The CDR3 region is CASSENGGYNEQFF. The CDR3 DNA sequence: TGTGCCAGCAGTGAAAACGGAGGTTACAATGAGCAGTTCTTC.

The chain recombines TRBV12-3 or TRBV12-4 with TRBJ1-2, with D hard to call. The V gene lost 4 bases and the J gene lost 3 bases, with 12 bases spanning the gap. The CDR3 totals 14 residues. Here the CDR3 reads CASSSREGDYGYTF. In DNA form, the CDR3 reads TGTGCCAGCAGTTCCCGTGAGGGTGACTATGGCTACACCTTC.

This clonotype was seen only a few times. The chain recombines TRBV15 with TRBJ2-5, with 7 positions matching TRBD1. The CDR3 length is 15 residues. From germline, CDR1 is LNHNV and CDR2 YYDKDF (reference sequence). After removal of 0 bases from V and 2 bases from J, the junction contained 3 bases not matched to a gene. CDR3 in DNA: TGTGCCACCAGCAGAGACCCGGGACAGCAAGAGACCCAGTACTTC. Residues: CATSRDPGQQETQYF. The full variable domain, with the rest looked up from reference TRBV15 and TRBJ2-5, is DAMVIQNPRYQVTQFGKPVTLSCSQTLNHNVMYWYQQKSSQAPKLLFHYYDKDFNNEADTPDNFQSRRPNTSFCFLDIRSPGLGDTAMYLCATSRDPGQQETQYFGPGTRLLVL.

This clonotype was observed at least ten times. This rearrangement joins TRBV5-1 to TRBJ2-7, with a tentative D call TRBD2 (6 bases). Germline lookup yields CDR1 SGHRS and CDR2 YFSETQ. The V end was cut by 4 bases, the J end by 5 bases, with 25 bases between. CDR3 size: 17 residues. The CDR3 coding sequence is TGCGCCAGCAGCAGAGGACTAACTACAGGAGGTTCCAACGAGCAGTACGTC. Translating it yields CASSRGLTTGGSNEQYV.

The rearrangement joins TRBV4-1 to TRBJ1-1; 8 bases are a match to TRBD1. CDR1 is MGHRA and CDR2 is YSYEKL in the germline V gene. This CDR3 spans 15 amino acids. The V segment lost 2 bases and the J segment 6 bases; nucleotides outside the gene matches: 8. CDR3 residues: CASSQIQGVGPEAFF. The DNA for the CDR3 is TGCGCCAGCAGCCAAATACAGGGGGTAGGCCCTGAAGCTTTCTTT.